Listed below are T cell receptor beta chains from one sample, sequenced in a study of read filtering for tumor transcriptome and immune sequencing. TCRdb re-called the reads through MiXCR, storing one row per CDR3 protein. The repertoire has 50,000 or so distinct CDR3 sequences, around an eighth of them found once; the top ten carry 16%. Sequences were obtained from a population of CD138-negative cells sorted from bone marrow. Source of these receptors: a donor at least 40 years old with multiple myeloma. Each CDR3 is given with its conserved first and last residue. The order of the fields is D gene, CDR3 length, clone size, J gene, V gene, CDR3 DNA, CDR3 protein. A D gene is named only where the DNA matches it firmly. The size of a clone is reported for some rows only, either as once, few or many, or as a class for expanded clones.

d_gene: NA; len: 16; abundance: many; j_gene: TRBJ2-6; v_gene: TRBV12-3/TRBV12-4; CDR3nt: TGTGCCAGCAGTCCCCTACTGAGCTCTGGGGCCAACGTCCTGACTTTC; CDR3aa: CASSPLLSSGANVLTF
d_gene: NA; len: 14; abundance: many; j_gene: TRBJ1-2; v_gene: TRBV6-1; CDR3nt: TGTGCCAGCAGTGTAGCCGGGACATCCTATGGCTACACCTTC; CDR3aa: CASSVAGTSYGYTF
d_gene: TRBD1; len: 13; abundance: NA; j_gene: TRBJ2-7; v_gene: TRBV29-1; CDR3nt: TGCAGCGTTGGGACAGGGGGTTCCTACGAGCAGTACTTC; CDR3aa: CSVGTGGSYEQYF
d_gene: NA; len: 13; abundance: many; j_gene: TRBJ1-5; v_gene: TRBV2; CDR3nt: TGTGCCAGCAAAGGACAGAGCAATCAGCCCCAGCATTTT; CDR3aa: CASKGQSNQPQHF
d_gene: NA; len: 13; abundance: NA; j_gene: TRBJ1-1; v_gene: TRBV7-3; CDR3nt: TGTGCCAGCAGCTTAAAAGAGGGCACTGAAGCTTTCTTT; CDR3aa: CASSLKEGTEAFF
d_gene: TRBD2; len: 15; abundance: many; j_gene: TRBJ2-1; v_gene: TRBV20-1; CDR3nt: TGCAGTGCTAGAGATGTACTAGCGGGGGTACATGAGCAGTTCTTC; CDR3aa: CSARDVLAGVHEQFF
d_gene: TRBD1; len: 15; abundance: many; j_gene: TRBJ1-5; v_gene: TRBV27; CDR3nt: TGTGCCAGCAGCCGGACAGGGGGCGCGAGGCAGCCCCAGCATTTT; CDR3aa: CASSRTGGARQPQHF
d_gene: NA; len: 14; abundance: many; j_gene: TRBJ2-5; v_gene: TRBV6-5; CDR3nt: TGTGCCAGCAGTTACCCAGGGGTTAGTGAGACCCAGTACTTC; CDR3aa: CASSYPGVSETQYF
d_gene: NA; len: 17; abundance: many; j_gene: TRBJ1-5; v_gene: TRBV20-1; CDR3nt: TGCAGTGCCTCTCGGCCCAGGTCCTTTACTAGCAATCAGCCCCAGCATTTT; CDR3aa: CSASRPRSFTSNQPQHF
d_gene: NA; len: 14; abundance: few; j_gene: TRBJ1-3; v_gene: TRBV3-1; CDR3nt: TGTGCCAGCAGCCAACAAGGGGCAGGAAACACCATATATTTT; CDR3aa: CASSQQGAGNTIYF
d_gene: NA; len: 12; abundance: many; j_gene: TRBJ2-1; v_gene: TRBV20-1; CDR3nt: TGCAGTGCTAGAGATCTTCGGGACCTTGGGATCTTC; CDR3aa: CSARDLRDLGIF
d_gene: NA; len: 13; abundance: many; j_gene: TRBJ2-1; v_gene: TRBV7-3; CDR3nt: TGTGCCAGCAGCTCAGAGGGAATCAATGAGCAGTTCTTC; CDR3aa: CASSSEGINEQFF
d_gene: NA; len: 15; abundance: many; j_gene: TRBJ2-1; v_gene: TRBV6-5; CDR3nt: TGTGCCAGCAGGGCCGGACAGTTCTCCTACAATGAGCAGTTCTTC; CDR3aa: CASRAGQFSYNEQFF
d_gene: TRBD2; len: 15; abundance: many; j_gene: TRBJ2-2; v_gene: TRBV5-1; CDR3nt: TGCGCCAGCACCTTGGGACTAGCGAACACCGGGGAGCTGTTTTTT; CDR3aa: CASTLGLANTGELFF
d_gene: NA; len: 14; abundance: few; j_gene: TRBJ2-2; v_gene: TRBV11-2; CDR3nt: TGTGCCAGCAGTGACAGGAGACGGACCGGGGAGCTGTTTTTT; CDR3aa: CASSDRRRTGELFF
d_gene: TRBD1; len: 15; abundance: many; j_gene: TRBJ2-7; v_gene: TRBV7-9; CDR3nt: TGTGCCAGCAGCTCCCAGGGGGCGAATTATTACGAGCAGTACTTC; CDR3aa: CASSSQGANYYEQYF
d_gene: NA; len: 16; abundance: many; j_gene: TRBJ2-6; v_gene: TRBV7-2; CDR3nt: TGTGCCAGCAGCTTATACAGTGTCCCCGGGGCCAACGTCCTGACTTTC; CDR3aa: CASSLYSVPGANVLTF
d_gene: TRBD2; len: 14; abundance: many; j_gene: TRBJ2-7; v_gene: TRBV30; CDR3nt: TGTGCCCATACCCGCGGCGGGGGCTCCTACGAGCAGTACTTC; CDR3aa: CAHTRGGGSYEQYF
d_gene: NA; len: 16; abundance: many; j_gene: TRBJ2-5; v_gene: TRBV28; CDR3nt: TGTGCCAGCAGTACCCCCGGAGGGGTAGCGAAAGAGACCCAGTACTTC; CDR3aa: CASSTPGGVAKETQYF
d_gene: TRBD2; len: 15; abundance: many; j_gene: TRBJ2-5; v_gene: TRBV6-2/TRBV6-3; CDR3nt: TGTGCCAGCAGTAGGACTAGCGGGGTCTTGGAGACCCAGTACTTC; CDR3aa: CASSRTSGVLETQYF
d_gene: NA; len: 16; abundance: many; j_gene: TRBJ1-5; v_gene: TRBV5-1; CDR3nt: TGCGCCAGCAGCCGCCGGGACCTCCGGGTCCATCAGCCCCAGCATTTT; CDR3aa: CASSRRDLRVHQPQHF
d_gene: NA; len: 15; abundance: many; j_gene: TRBJ2-7; v_gene: TRBV29-1; CDR3nt: TGCAGCGTCACTTACCTCGGGGGGCCCAAAGACGAGCAGTACTTC; CDR3aa: CSVTYLGGPKDEQYF
d_gene: TRBD2; len: 17; abundance: NA; j_gene: TRBJ2-5; v_gene: TRBV5-1; CDR3nt: TGCGCCAGCACCCACTTTATAGCGGGGGGGTACCAAGAGACCCAGTACTTC; CDR3aa: CASTHFIAGGYQETQYF
d_gene: TRBD2; len: 19; abundance: many; j_gene: TRBJ2-1; v_gene: TRBV20-1; CDR3nt: TGCAGTGCCCGACGCCTTACTAGCGGGGGTTCTTTAAACTACAATGAGCAGTTCTTC; CDR3aa: CSARRLTSGGSLNYNEQFF
d_gene: TRBD1; len: 15; abundance: NA; j_gene: TRBJ1-5; v_gene: TRBV30; CDR3nt: TGTGCCTGGGCAGGACAGGGCATCGGCAATCAGCCCCAGCATTTT; CDR3aa: CAWAGQGIGNQPQHF
d_gene: TRBD1; len: 14; abundance: NA; j_gene: TRBJ2-7; v_gene: TRBV27; CDR3nt: TGTGCCAGCAGTTTAGAGACAGGGACCTACGAGCAGTACTTC; CDR3aa: CASSLETGTYEQYF
d_gene: NA; len: 14; abundance: many; j_gene: TRBJ2-1; v_gene: TRBV4-1; CDR3nt: TGCGCCAGCAGCCGCAGGCAGGGAAGTGATGAGCAGTTCTTC; CDR3aa: CASSRRQGSDEQFF
d_gene: NA; len: 15; abundance: many; j_gene: TRBJ1-1; v_gene: TRBV18; CDR3nt: TGTGCCAGCTCGACGAGCGGGCCCATGAACACTGAAGCTTTCTTT; CDR3aa: CASSTSGPMNTEAFF
d_gene: TRBD2; len: 16; abundance: many; j_gene: TRBJ2-7; v_gene: TRBV28; CDR3nt: TGTGCCAGCAGTTTATTACCTAGCGGGGTCACATACGAGCAGTACTTC; CDR3aa: CASSLLPSGVTYEQYF
d_gene: TRBD1; len: 13; abundance: NA; j_gene: TRBJ1-1; v_gene: TRBV5-1; CDR3nt: TGCGCCAGCAGCCAACAGGGGGACACTGAAGCTTTCTTT; CDR3aa: CASSQQGDTEAFF
d_gene: NA; len: 13; abundance: many; j_gene: TRBJ2-1; v_gene: TRBV12-3/TRBV12-4; CDR3nt: TGTGCCAGCAGTTTTAACCAGGGACGTGAGCAGTTCTTC; CDR3aa: CASSFNQGREQFF
d_gene: TRBD1; len: 15; abundance: many; j_gene: TRBJ1-4; v_gene: TRBV25-1; CDR3nt: TGTGCCAGCAGTGACCGGGACAGGGGAAGTGAAAAACTGTTTTTT; CDR3aa: CASSDRDRGSEKLFF
d_gene: NA; len: 13; abundance: many; j_gene: TRBJ2-3; v_gene: TRBV7-3; CDR3nt: TGTGCCAGCAGCTTATATCCGGCAGATACGCAGTATTTT; CDR3aa: CASSLYPADTQYF
d_gene: NA; len: 13; abundance: many; j_gene: TRBJ2-3; v_gene: TRBV6-1; CDR3nt: TGTGCCAGCAGTGAGGAAGCGGAAGATACGCAGTATTTT; CDR3aa: CASSEEAEDTQYF
d_gene: NA; len: 15; abundance: many; j_gene: TRBJ2-2; v_gene: TRBV4-2; CDR3nt: TGTGCCAGCAGCCAAGAGACCAGAAACACCGGGGAGCTGTTTTTT; CDR3aa: CASSQETRNTGELFF
d_gene: NA; len: 13; abundance: NA; j_gene: TRBJ2-2; v_gene: TRBV7-9; CDR3nt: TGTGCCAGCAGCTTAGAGATTGCAGTGGAGCTGTTTTTT; CDR3aa: CASSLEIAVELFF
d_gene: TRBD1; len: 13; abundance: many; j_gene: TRBJ1-1; v_gene: TRBV5-1; CDR3nt: TGCGCCAGCAGCCTCCAACAGGGGACATCGGCTTTCTTT; CDR3aa: CASSLQQGTSAFF
d_gene: NA; len: 17; abundance: NA; j_gene: TRBJ1-5; v_gene: TRBV18; CDR3nt: TGTGCCAGCTCGGCAAGATCTATTTTAGTTAACAATCAGCCCCAGCATTTT; CDR3aa: CASSARSILVNNQPQHF
d_gene: NA; len: 12; abundance: many; j_gene: TRBJ2-3; v_gene: TRBV7-9; CDR3nt: TGTGCCAGCAGCTTAGACACAGATACGCAGTATTTT; CDR3aa: CASSLDTDTQYF
d_gene: NA; len: 15; abundance: many; j_gene: TRBJ2-7; v_gene: TRBV5-1; CDR3nt: TGCGCCAGCAGCTTGGACGCAGAGTCTTGGGACGAGCAGTACTTC; CDR3aa: CASSLDAESWDEQYF
d_gene: NA; len: 11; abundance: few; j_gene: TRBJ2-2; v_gene: TRBV3-1; CDR3nt: TGTGCCAGCAAGCGATCCGGGGAGCTGTTTTTT; CDR3aa: CASKRSGELFF
d_gene: TRBD1; len: 14; abundance: many; j_gene: TRBJ1-5; v_gene: TRBV2; CDR3nt: TGTGCCAGCAGTGGGGGGACAGACAATCAGCCCCAGCATTTT; CDR3aa: CASSGGTDNQPQHF
d_gene: TRBD1; len: 16; abundance: many; j_gene: TRBJ2-7; v_gene: TRBV28; CDR3nt: TGTGCCAGCAGACCTCGCATCGGGACAGGGCGATACGAGCAGTACTTC; CDR3aa: CASRPRIGTGRYEQYF
d_gene: NA; len: 13; abundance: few; j_gene: TRBJ1-5; v_gene: TRBV6-5; CDR3nt: TGTGCCAGCAGTTACCGGGAGGGTCAGCCCCAGCATTTT; CDR3aa: CASSYREGQPQHF
d_gene: TRBD1; len: 15; abundance: many; j_gene: TRBJ2-2; v_gene: TRBV24-1; CDR3nt: TGTGCCACCAGTGATCCGACAGGGTTCACCGGGGAGCTGTTTTTT; CDR3aa: CATSDPTGFTGELFF
d_gene: NA; len: 12; abundance: NA; j_gene: TRBJ1-1; v_gene: TRBV5-1; CDR3nt: TGCGCCAGCAGTAGGCAGGGAGTTGAAGCTTTCTTT; CDR3aa: CASSRQGVEAFF
d_gene: NA; len: 14; abundance: many; j_gene: TRBJ2-7; v_gene: TRBV29-1; CDR3nt: TGCAGCGTTGGGGGCATCGGAAGCTCCTACGAGCAGTACTTC; CDR3aa: CSVGGIGSSYEQYF
d_gene: NA; len: 13; abundance: many; j_gene: TRBJ2-5; v_gene: TRBV12-3/TRBV12-4; CDR3nt: TGTGCCAGCAGTTTAATGGGCCACGAGACCCAGTACTTC; CDR3aa: CASSLMGHETQYF
d_gene: NA; len: 13; abundance: NA; j_gene: TRBJ2-5; v_gene: TRBV5-1; CDR3nt: TGCGCCAGCAGCAACCCCGCGTTGGAGACCCAGTACTTC; CDR3aa: CASSNPALETQYF
d_gene: NA; len: 15; abundance: NA; j_gene: TRBJ2-1; v_gene: TRBV19; CDR3nt: TGTGCCAGTAGTATGGACAGGGAAGCGGGAAATGGGCAGTTCTTC; CDR3aa: CASSMDREAGNGQFF
d_gene: NA; len: 15; abundance: many; j_gene: TRBJ1-5; v_gene: TRBV5-1; CDR3nt: TGCGCCAGCAGCCCCACCTCCGACAGAAACCAGCCCCAGCATTTT; CDR3aa: CASSPTSDRNQPQHF
d_gene: NA; len: 17; abundance: few; j_gene: TRBJ1-5; v_gene: TRBV7-2; CDR3nt: TGTGCCAGCAGCTTATTAGGAGGGACCTATAGCAATCAGCCCCAGCATTTT; CDR3aa: CASSLLGGTYSNQPQHF
d_gene: TRBD1; len: 15; abundance: few; j_gene: TRBJ2-7; v_gene: TRBV7-9; CDR3nt: TGTGCCAGCAGCCCGCGGACAGGGGTCATTTACGAGCAGTACTTC; CDR3aa: CASSPRTGVIYEQYF